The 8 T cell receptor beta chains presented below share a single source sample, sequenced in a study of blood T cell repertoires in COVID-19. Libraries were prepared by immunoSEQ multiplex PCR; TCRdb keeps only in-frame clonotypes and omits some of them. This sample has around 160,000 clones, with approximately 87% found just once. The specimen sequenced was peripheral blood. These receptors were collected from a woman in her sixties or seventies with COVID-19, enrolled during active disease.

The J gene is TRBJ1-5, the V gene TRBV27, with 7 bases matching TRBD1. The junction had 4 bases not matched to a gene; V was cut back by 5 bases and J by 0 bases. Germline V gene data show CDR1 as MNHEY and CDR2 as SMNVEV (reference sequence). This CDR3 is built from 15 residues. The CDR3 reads CASSKGTDSNQPQHF. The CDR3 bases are TGTGCCAGCAGTAAGGGGACAGATAGCAATCAGCCCCAGCATTTT.

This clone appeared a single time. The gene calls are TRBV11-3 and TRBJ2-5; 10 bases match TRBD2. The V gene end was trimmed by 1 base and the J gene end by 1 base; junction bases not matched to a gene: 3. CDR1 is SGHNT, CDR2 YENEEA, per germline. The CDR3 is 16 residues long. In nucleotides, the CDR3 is TGTGCCAGCAGCTTAGGGGTAGCGGGGGGCCAAGAGACCCAGTACTTC. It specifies CASSLGVAGGQETQYF. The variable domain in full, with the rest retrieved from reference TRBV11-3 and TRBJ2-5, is EAGVVQSPRYKIIEKKQPVAFWCNPISGHNTLYWYLQNLGQGPELLIRYENEEAVDDSQLPKDRFSAERLKGVDSTLKIQPAELGDSAVYLCASSLGVAGGQETQYFGPGTRLLVL.

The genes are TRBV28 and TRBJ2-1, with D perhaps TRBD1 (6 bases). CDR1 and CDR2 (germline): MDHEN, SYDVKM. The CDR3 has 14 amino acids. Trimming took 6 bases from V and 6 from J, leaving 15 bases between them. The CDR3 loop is CASRTLRGINEQFF. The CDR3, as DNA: TGTGCCAGCAGAACGCTTAGGGGGATCAATGAGCAGTTCTTC.

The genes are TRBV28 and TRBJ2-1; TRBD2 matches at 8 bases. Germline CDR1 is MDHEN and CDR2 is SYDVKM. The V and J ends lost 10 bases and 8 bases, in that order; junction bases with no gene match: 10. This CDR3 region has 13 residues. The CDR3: CAISGGDTDEQFF. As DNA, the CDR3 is TGTGCCATAAGCGGGGGAGACACCGATGAGCAGTTCTTC.

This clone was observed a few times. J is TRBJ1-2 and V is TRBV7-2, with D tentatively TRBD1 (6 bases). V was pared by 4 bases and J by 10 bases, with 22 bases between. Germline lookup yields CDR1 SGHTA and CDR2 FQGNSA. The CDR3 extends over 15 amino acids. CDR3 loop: CASSSRLGAGPAYTF. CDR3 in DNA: TGTGCCAGCAGCTCGAGGTTGGGGGCCGGGCCCGCCTACACCTTC. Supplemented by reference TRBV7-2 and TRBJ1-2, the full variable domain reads GAGVSQSPSNKVTEKGKDVELRCDPISGHTALYWYRQSLGQGLEFLIYFQGNSAPDKSGLPSDRFSAERTGGSVSTLTIQRTQQEDSAVYLCASSSRLGAGPAYTFGSGTRLTVV.

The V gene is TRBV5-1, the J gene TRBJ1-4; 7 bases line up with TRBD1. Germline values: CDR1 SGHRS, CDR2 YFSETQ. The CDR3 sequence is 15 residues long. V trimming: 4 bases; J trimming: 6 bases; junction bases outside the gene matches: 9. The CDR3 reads CASSKRQGRDEKLFF. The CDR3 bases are TGCGCCAGCAGCAAAAGACAGGGTAGGGATGAAAAACTGTTTTTT.

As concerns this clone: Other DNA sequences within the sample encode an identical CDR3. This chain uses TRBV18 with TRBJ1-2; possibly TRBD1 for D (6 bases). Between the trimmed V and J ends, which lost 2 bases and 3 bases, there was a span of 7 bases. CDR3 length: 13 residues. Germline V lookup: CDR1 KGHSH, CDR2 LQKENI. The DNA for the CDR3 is TGTGCCAGCTCACCATCAGGGGACTATGGCTACACCTTC. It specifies CASSPSGDYGYTF. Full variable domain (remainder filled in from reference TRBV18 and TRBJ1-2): NAGVMQNPRHLVRRRGQEARLRCSPMKGHSHVYWYRQLPEEGLKFMVYLQKENIIDESGMPKERFSAEFPKEGPSILRIQQVVRGDSAAYFCASSPSGDYGYTFGSGTRLTVV.

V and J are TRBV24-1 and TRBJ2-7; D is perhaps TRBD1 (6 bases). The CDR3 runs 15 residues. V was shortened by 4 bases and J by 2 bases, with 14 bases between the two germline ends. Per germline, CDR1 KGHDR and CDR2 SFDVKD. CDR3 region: CATSDQRTAPYEQYF. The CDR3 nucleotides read TGTGCCACCAGTGACCAACGGACAGCCCCCTACGAGCAGTACTTC.